This TCR beta chain was documented in a study of CD4+ T cells in melanoma. CDR1 and CDR2 (germline): MNHNY, SVGAGI (reference sequence). The V gene lost 8 bases and the J gene lost 1 base, with 0 bases spanning the gap. The length of the CDR3 is 11 residues. Profiling relied on immunoSEQ multiplex PCR, and the TCRdb table lists in-frame clones only, not all of them. The sample records about 21,000 clones, approximately 78% being singletons. This clone showed up just a few times. V usage is TRBV6-6 and J usage is TRBJ2-6; D gene uncertain. The receptor comes from a human donor with melanoma. In DNA, the CDR3 is TGTGCCAGCTCTGGGGCCAACGTCCTGACTTTC. Residues: CASSGANVLTF.